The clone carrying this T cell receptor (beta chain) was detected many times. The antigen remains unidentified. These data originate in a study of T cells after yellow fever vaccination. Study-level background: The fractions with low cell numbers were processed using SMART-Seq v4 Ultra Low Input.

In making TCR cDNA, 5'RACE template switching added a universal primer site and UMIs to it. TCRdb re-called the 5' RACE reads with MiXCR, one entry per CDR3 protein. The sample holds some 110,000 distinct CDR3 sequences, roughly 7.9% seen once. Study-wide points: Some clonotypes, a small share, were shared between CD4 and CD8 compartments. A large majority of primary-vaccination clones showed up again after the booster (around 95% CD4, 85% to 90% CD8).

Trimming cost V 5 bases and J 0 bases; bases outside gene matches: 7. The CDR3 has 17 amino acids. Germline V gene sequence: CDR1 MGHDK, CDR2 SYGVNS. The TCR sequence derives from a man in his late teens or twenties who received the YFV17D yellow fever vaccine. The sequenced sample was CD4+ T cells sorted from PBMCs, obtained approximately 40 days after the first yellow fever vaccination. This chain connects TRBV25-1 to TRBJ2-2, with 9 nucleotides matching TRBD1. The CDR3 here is CASSSGTGISNTGELFF. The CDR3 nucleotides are TGTGCCAGCAGTTCCGGGACAGGGATTTCGAACACCGGGGAGCTGTTTTTT.